This passage covers 24 T cell receptor beta chains from one sample sequenced in a study of blood T cell repertoires in COVID-19. Clones were read by immunoSEQ multiplex PCR, and TCRdb kept only the in-frame ones, dropping some. The data hold roughly 100,000 clones, with roughly 71% observed a single time. Specimen: peripheral blood. The receptor set was obtained from a woman aged 80 or over with acute or convalescent COVID-19.

This clone was observed a handful of times. CDR3 DNA: TGTGCCAGCTCCCCCCCTTCGACAGGCTTCTATGGCTACACCTTC. Translating gives CASSPPSTGFYGYTF. The chain joins TRBV18 to TRBJ1-2; TRBD1 might be the D (6 bases). This CDR3 has 15 residues. Germline CDR1 and CDR2: KGHSH and LQKENI. V was trimmed by 6 bases and J by 4 bases, leaving 18 bases between them.

The chain recombines TRBV5-8 with TRBJ1-5; D is unresolved. This CDR3 is built from 15 residues. Germline V gene data show CDR1 as SGHTS and CDR2 as YDEGEE. Deletions cut 1 base from V and 0 bases from J, with 8 bases between. The CDR3 is CASSLFQDSNQPQHF. The CDR3 bases are TGTGCCAGCAGCTTGTTCCAGGATAGCAATCAGCCCCAGCATTTT.

The rearrangement joins TRBV11-1 to TRBJ2-1, with D possibly TRBD2 on 5 matching bases. CDR1 is SGHAT and CDR2 is FQDESV in the germline V gene (reference sequence). The CDR3 is made up of 12 amino acids. Trimming took off 5 bases at V and 8 bases at J, with 10 bases between the two ends. The CDR3, as DNA: TGTGCCAGCAGCAAACTAGGCGATGAGCAGTTCTTC. It encodes CASSKLGDEQFF.

This clone was counted once. The chain recombines TRBV7-9 with TRBJ2-2; unclear D gene. Germline CDR1 SEHNR, CDR2 FQNEAQ (reference sequence). Trimming shortened V by 2 bases and J by 6 bases, and 13 bases separated the two germline ends. The CDR3 length is 15 residues. The CDR3 nucleotides read TGTGCCAGCAGCTTAATCCTGCAAGCTGCCGGGGAGCTGTTTTTT. Its translation: CASSLILQAAGELFF.

V usage is TRBV19 and J usage is TRBJ1-3; D may be TRBD1 (5 bases). V was trimmed by 5 bases and J by 3 bases, leaving 11 bases between them. The CDR3 has 14 amino acids. Looked up from germline, CDR1 is LNHDA and CDR2 is SQIVND (reference sequence). The CDR3 bases are TGTGCCAGTAGTCCCCAGGGACTTGGAAACACCATATATTTT. This sequence encodes CASSPQGLGNTIYF. Based on the CDR3 plus reference TRBV19 and TRBJ1-3, the full variable domain is DGGITQSPKYLFRKEGQNVTLSCEQNLNHDAMYWYRQDPGQGLRLIYYSQIVNDFQKGDIAEGYSVSREKKESFPLTVTSAQKNPTAFYLCASSPQGLGNTIYFGEGSWLTVV.

The chain has TRBV7-9 and TRBJ2-7; the match to TRBD2 covers 10 bases. The CDR3 length is 16 residues. CDR1 and CDR2 (germline): SEHNR, FQNEAQ (reference sequence). V lost 0 bases and J lost 1; bases outside the gene matches: 3. The CDR3 spells CASSLATSGISYEQYF. CDR3 coding DNA: TGTGCCAGCAGCTTAGCTACTAGCGGGATATCCTACGAGCAGTACTTC.

J is TRBJ2-2 and V is TRBV9; a possible D gene is TRBD2 (6 bases). Germline V lookup: CDR1 SGDLS, CDR2 YYNGEE. The V end lost 4 bases, the J end lost 2 bases, and 12 bases lay between the germline ends. CDR3 length: 15 amino acids. CDR3 sequence reads: CASSPQGGNTGELFF. The CDR3, as DNA: TGTGCCAGCAGCCCTCAGGGAGGAAACACCGGGGAGCTGTTTTTT.

The J gene is TRBJ2-2, the V gene TRBV18; TRBD1 aligns across 9 bases. V gave up 3 bases and J gave up 7 bases; unmatched junction bases: 9. Germline V gene data show CDR1 as KGHSH and CDR2 as LQKENI. CDR3 length equals 16 residues. CDR3 in amino acids: CASSPRQGEMSGELFF. The CDR3 coding sequence is TGTGCCAGCTCACCCCGACAGGGGGAAATGAGCGGGGAGCTGTTTTTT.

In DNA form, the CDR3 reads TGTGCCAGCAGCGTCGACAGGGACACCGGGGAGCTGTTTTTT. Translating gives CASSVDRDTGELFF. J is TRBJ2-2 and V is TRBV7-3; 7 positions match TRBD1. The CDR3 length is 14 residues. The ends lost 5 bases at V and 3 bases at J; junction bases unmatched: 3. Germline CDR1 is SGHTA and CDR2 is FQGTGA.

The chain links TRBV6-6 to TRBJ2-7, with 9 nucleotides matching TRBD2. Trimming took 0 bases from V and 4 from J; bases not matched to a gene: 4. The V gene's germline CDR1 is MNHNY and CDR2 SVGAGI (reference sequence). This CDR3 contains 15 residues. The CDR3 coding sequence is TGTGCCAGCAGTTACTCCATTACTAGCGGGTACGAGCAGTACTTC. Its protein product is CASSYSITSGYEQYF.

This chain links TRBV9 with TRBJ2-7, with 7 bases lining up with TRBD2. This CDR3 has 18 amino acids. V was pared by 3 bases and J by 2 bases, with 17 bases of the junction left unmatched. Looked up from germline, CDR1 is SGDLS and CDR2 is YYNGEE. The CDR3 loop reads CASSAPMVGGGKPYEQYF. DNA for the CDR3: TGTGCCAGCAGCGCGCCTATGGTAGGCGGGGGTAAGCCCTACGAGCAGTACTTC. Full variable domain (missing parts from reference TRBV9 and TRBJ2-7): DSGVTQTPKHLITATGQRVTLRCSPRSGDLSVYWYQQSLDQGLQFLIQYYNGEERAKGNILERFSAQQFPDLHSELNLSSLELGDSALYFCASSAPMVGGGKPYEQYFGPGTRLTVT.

The count of this clone is one. This rearrangement joins TRBV10-3 to TRBJ1-2, with TRBD1 matching over 7 bases. The CDR3 consists of 16 residues. J was trimmed by 4 bases and V by 3 bases; bases with no gene match: 11. The germline V gene encodes CDR1 ENHRY and CDR2 SYGVKD. Written as DNA, the CDR3 is TGTGCCATCAGTGACTTCGGGACAGTTCCCCCCTATGGCTACACCTTC. This translates into CAISDFGTVPPYGYTF.

This clone was counted only a few times. The V call is TRBV6-6, the J call TRBJ2-7, with 8 bases fitting TRBD2. J lost 1 base, V lost 8 bases, and 10 bases had no gene match. Germline V gene lookup returns CDR1 MNHNY and CDR2 SVGAGI (reference sequence). This CDR3 spans 15 amino acids. CDR3 loop: CASSPPSGLSYEQYF. The CDR3 DNA reads as TGTGCCAGCTCTCCACCTAGCGGGCTTTCCTACGAGCAGTACTTC.

This clone was seen a few times. The chain uses TRBV5-6 and TRBJ2-1, with 11 bases that match TRBD2. Germline loops: CDR1 SGHDT, CDR2 YYEEEE. This CDR3 contains 18 residues. Trimming at V came to 6 bases and at J to 4 bases, leaving 15 bases not matched to a gene. CDR3 DNA: TGTGCCAGCACCGTGACACTAGCGGGAGAAATTGGGTACAATGAGCAGTTCTTC. Translation: CASTVTLAGEIGYNEQFF.

The chain has TRBV6-4 and TRBJ1-1; maybe TRBD1 (6 bases). The V and J ends lost 0 bases and 5 bases respectively, with 7 bases between them. Germline loops: CDR1 MRHNA, CDR2 SNTAGT. The CDR3 totals 13 residues. The CDR3 reads CASSDSTGTEAFF. As DNA, the CDR3 is TGTGCCAGCAGTGACTCTACAGGGACTGAAGCTTTCTTT.

This clone has just one count. The J gene is TRBJ2-7, the V gene TRBV27, with D possibly TRBD2 on 5 matching bases. CDR1 MNHEY and CDR2 SMNVEV come from the germline V gene (reference sequence). The V and J ends lost 6 bases and 4 bases respectively, with 10 bases between them. This CDR3 contains 12 residues. CDR3 residues: CASSLTGYEQYF. The DNA of the CDR3 is TGTGCCAGCAGCCTAACGGGGTACGAGCAGTACTTC.

The chain recombines TRBV28 with TRBJ2-7, with D possibly being TRBD2 (5 bases). Germline assignment: CDR1 MDHEN and CDR2 SYDVKM. The CDR3 has 15 residues. Trimming removed 6 bases at V and 2 bases at J, with 17 bases between. The CDR3 DNA sequence: TGTGCCAGCAGCCTCACTAGAGGTCGGGCCTACGAGCAGTACTTC. It specifies CASSLTRGRAYEQYF. The complete variable domain, with remaining parts taken from reference TRBV28 and TRBJ2-7, reads DVKVTQSSRYLVKRTGEKVFLECVQDMDHENMFWYRQDPGLGLRLIYFSYDVKMKEKGDIPEGYSVSREKKERFSLILESASTNQTSMYLCASSLTRGRAYEQYFGPGTRLTVT.

V and J are TRBV7-3 and TRBJ2-1; 7 nucleotides align to TRBD1. The trim removed 1 base at V and 9 bases at J, leaving 12 bases unmatched. In germline, CDR1 is SGHTA, CDR2 FQGTGA. The CDR3 spans 16 residues. The CDR3 loop is CASSLNKRGPLGEQFF. DNA of the CDR3: TGTGCCAGCAGCTTAAACAAGAGGGGGCCCTTAGGTGAGCAGTTCTTC.

This chain connects TRBV15 to TRBJ1-1, with no clear D. The CDR3 runs to 16 residues. The V end was cut by 0 bases, the J end by 0 bases, with 11 bases between. Germline V gene data show CDR1 as LNHNV and CDR2 as YYDKDF (reference sequence). CDR3 region: CATSRDNPGMNTEAFF. The CDR3 DNA follows: TGTGCCACCAGCAGAGATAATCCAGGAATGAACACTGAAGCTTTCTTT.

This clone was counted a single time. The J gene is TRBJ2-3, the V gene TRBV6-4, with D unresolved. The CDR3 loop spans 11 amino acids. Germline-derived CDR1 and CDR2 are MRHNA and SNTAGT. Trimming removed 4 bases from V and 5 bases from J, with 4 bases in between. The CDR3 protein is CASSAGDTQYF. CDR3 sequence (DNA): TGTGCCAGCAGTGCAGGAGATACGCAGTATTTT.

The chain links TRBV5-1 to TRBJ2-1; TRBD2 matches 7 bases. V was clipped by 0 bases and J by 11 bases; unmatched bases: 17. This CDR3 has 17 residues. In germline, CDR1 is SGHRS, CDR2 YFSETQ. The CDR3 loop is CASSLAGPAGLPMKQFF. The DNA for the CDR3 is TGCGCCAGCAGCTTGGCCGGCCCAGCGGGACTCCCTATGAAGCAGTTCTTC.

The genes are TRBV24-1 and TRBJ1-1, with a tentative D call TRBD1 (6 bases). The CDR3 runs 15 residues. Germline V gene lookup returns CDR1 KGHDR and CDR2 SFDVKD. The V gene lost 5 bases and the J gene lost 6 bases, with 18 bases spanning the gap. The CDR3 loop is CATSAGGPLAAEAFF. The CDR3 DNA follows: TGTGCCACCAGTGCTGGGGGGCCCCTAGCGGCTGAAGCTTTCTTT.

The chain links TRBV4-3 to TRBJ2-7, with a weak D call TRBD1 (6 bases). Germline values: CDR1 LGHNA, CDR2 YSLEER. V lost 1 base to trimming and J lost 2 bases, with 12 bases between them. The CDR3 has 15 amino acids. The CDR3 bases are TGCGCCAGCAGCCAAGGGGGGCGATCTACCTACGAGCAGTACTTC. It codes for CASSQGGRSTYEQYF.

This rearrangement joins TRBV4-2 to TRBJ2-5; possible D gene TRBD2, 6 bases. CDR1 and CDR2 (germline): LGHNA, YNFKEQ. The V and J ends lost 0 bases and 4 bases respectively, with 15 bases between them. This CDR3 has 16 amino acids. CDR3 nucleotide sequence: TGTGCCAGCAGCCAAGATTCCTCCGGAGGGACAGAGACCCAGTACTTC. Its translation is CASSQDSSGGTETQYF.